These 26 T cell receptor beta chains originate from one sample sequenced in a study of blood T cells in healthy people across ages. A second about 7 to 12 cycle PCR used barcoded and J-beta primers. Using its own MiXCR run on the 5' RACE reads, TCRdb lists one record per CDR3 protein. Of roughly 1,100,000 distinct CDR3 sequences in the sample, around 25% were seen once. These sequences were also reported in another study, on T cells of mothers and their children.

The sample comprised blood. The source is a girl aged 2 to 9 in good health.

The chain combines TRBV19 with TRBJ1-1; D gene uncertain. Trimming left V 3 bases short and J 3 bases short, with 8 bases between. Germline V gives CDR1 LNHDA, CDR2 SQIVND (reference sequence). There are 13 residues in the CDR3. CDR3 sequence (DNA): TGTGCCAGTAGTATTTTGCCAGACACTGAAGCTTTCTTT. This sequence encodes CASSILPDTEAFF.

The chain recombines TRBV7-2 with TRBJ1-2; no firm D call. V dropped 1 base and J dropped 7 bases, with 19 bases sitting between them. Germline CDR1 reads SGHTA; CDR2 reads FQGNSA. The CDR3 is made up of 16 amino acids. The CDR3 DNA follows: TGTGCCAGCAGCTTAGGGTTCGCAGGTCTCGTATTTGGCTACACCTTC. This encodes CASSLGFAGLVFGYTF. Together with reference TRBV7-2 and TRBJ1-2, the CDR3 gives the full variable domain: GAGVSQSPSNKVTEKGKDVELRCDPISGHTALYWYRQSLGQGLEFLIYFQGNSAPDKSGLPSDRFSAERTGGSVSTLTIQRTQQEDSAVYLCASSLGFAGLVFGYTFGSGTRLTVV.

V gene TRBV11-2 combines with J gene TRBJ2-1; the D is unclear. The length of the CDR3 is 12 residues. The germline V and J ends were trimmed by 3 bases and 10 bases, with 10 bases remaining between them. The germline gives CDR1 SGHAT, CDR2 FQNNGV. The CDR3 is CASSLSRREQFF. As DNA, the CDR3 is TGTGCCAGCAGCTTGTCGCGGCGGGAGCAGTTCTTC.

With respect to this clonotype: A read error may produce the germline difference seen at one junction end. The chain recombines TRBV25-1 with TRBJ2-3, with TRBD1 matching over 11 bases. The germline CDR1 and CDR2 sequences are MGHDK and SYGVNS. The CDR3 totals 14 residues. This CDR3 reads CTSSEDRGLDTQYF. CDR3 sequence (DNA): TGTACCAGCAGTGAGGACAGGGGGCTGGATACGCAGTATTTT.

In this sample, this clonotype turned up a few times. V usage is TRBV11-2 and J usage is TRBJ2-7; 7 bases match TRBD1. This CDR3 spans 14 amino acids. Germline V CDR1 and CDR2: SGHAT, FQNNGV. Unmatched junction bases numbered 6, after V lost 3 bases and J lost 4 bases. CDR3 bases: TGTGCCAGCAGCTTTCAAGGGGGCCTTTACGAGCAGTACTTC. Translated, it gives CASSFQGGLYEQYF.

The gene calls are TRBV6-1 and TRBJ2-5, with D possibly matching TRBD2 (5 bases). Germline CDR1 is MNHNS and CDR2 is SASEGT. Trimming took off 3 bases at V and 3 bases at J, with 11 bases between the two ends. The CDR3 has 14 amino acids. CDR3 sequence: CASSEGRWEETQYF. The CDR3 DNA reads TGTGCCAGCAGTGAGGGGAGATGGGAAGAGACCCAGTACTTC.

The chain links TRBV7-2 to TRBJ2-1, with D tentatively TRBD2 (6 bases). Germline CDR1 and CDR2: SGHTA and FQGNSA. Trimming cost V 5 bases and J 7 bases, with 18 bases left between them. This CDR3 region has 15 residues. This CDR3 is CASSPGGTSRNEQFF. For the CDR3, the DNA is TGTGCCAGCAGCCCCGGGGGAACTAGCAGAAATGAGCAGTTCTTC. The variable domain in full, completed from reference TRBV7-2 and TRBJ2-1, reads GAGVSQSPSNKVTEKGKDVELRCDPISGHTALYWYRQSLGQGLEFLIYFQGNSAPDKSGLPSDRFSAERTGGSVSTLTIQRTQQEDSAVYLCASSPGGTSRNEQFFGPGTRLTVL.

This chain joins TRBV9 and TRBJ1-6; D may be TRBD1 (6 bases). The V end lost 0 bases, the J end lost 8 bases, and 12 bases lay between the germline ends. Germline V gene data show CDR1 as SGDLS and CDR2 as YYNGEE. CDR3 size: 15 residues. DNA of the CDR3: TGTGCCAGCAGCGTAGCAGGGACAACGGATTCACCCCTCCACTTT. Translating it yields CASSVAGTTDSPLHF.

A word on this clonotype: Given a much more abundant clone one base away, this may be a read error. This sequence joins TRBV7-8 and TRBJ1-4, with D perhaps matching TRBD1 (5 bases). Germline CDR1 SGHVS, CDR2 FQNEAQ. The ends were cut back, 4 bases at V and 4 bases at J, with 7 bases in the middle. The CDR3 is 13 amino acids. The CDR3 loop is CASSSGNNEKLFF. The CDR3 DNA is TGTGCCAGCAGCTCAGGGAATAATGAAAAACTGTTTTTT.

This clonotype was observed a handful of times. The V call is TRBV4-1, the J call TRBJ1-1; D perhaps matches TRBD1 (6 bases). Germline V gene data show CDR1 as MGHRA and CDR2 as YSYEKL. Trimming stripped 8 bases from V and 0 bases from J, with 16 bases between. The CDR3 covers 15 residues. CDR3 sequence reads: CASATSRTVNTEAFF. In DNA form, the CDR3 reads TGCGCCAGCGCCACATCCCGGACAGTGAACACTGAAGCTTTCTTT.

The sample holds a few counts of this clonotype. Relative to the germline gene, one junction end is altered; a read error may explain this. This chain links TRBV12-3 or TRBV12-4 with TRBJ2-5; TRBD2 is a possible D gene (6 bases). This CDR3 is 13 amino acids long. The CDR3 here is CACSSGLQETQYF. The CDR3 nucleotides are TGTGCCTGCAGTTCGGGACTTCAAGAGACCCAGTACTTC.

The CDR3 sequence: CASSAGQQIAKNIQYF. CDR3 bases: TGTGCCAGCAGTGCGGGACAACAGATAGCCAAAAACATTCAGTACTTC. The gene calls are TRBV6-2 or TRBV6-3 and TRBJ2-4; either TRBD1 or TRBD2 may supply D (6 bases each). The CDR3 consists of 16 residues. Germline V gene lookup returns CDR1 MNHEY and CDR2 SVGEGT. Trimming left V 5 bases short and J 0 bases short, with 14 bases between.

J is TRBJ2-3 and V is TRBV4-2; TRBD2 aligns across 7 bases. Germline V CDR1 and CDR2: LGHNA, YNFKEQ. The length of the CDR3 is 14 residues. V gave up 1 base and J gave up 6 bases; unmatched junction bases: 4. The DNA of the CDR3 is TGTGCCAGCAGCCAAGTGGCGGGAGCGGATACGCAGTATTTT. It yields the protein CASSQVAGADTQYF.

The CDR3 DNA is TGTGCCACCAGCGTGGGCCGGGGGCGCCGGACTGAAGCTTTCTTT. This codes for CATSVGRGRRTEAFF. This chain links TRBV15 with TRBJ1-1; D may be TRBD1 (6 bases). This CDR3 has 15 residues. Trimming shortened V by 5 bases and J by 5 bases, and 18 bases separated the two germline ends. Germline V lookup: CDR1 LNHNV, CDR2 YYDKDF (reference sequence).

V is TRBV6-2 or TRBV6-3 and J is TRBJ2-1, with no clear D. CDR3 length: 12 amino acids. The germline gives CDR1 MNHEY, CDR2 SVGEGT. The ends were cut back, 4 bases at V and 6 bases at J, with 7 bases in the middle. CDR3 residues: CASSSTANEQFF. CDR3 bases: TGTGCCAGCAGTTCCACAGCCAATGAGCAGTTCTTC.

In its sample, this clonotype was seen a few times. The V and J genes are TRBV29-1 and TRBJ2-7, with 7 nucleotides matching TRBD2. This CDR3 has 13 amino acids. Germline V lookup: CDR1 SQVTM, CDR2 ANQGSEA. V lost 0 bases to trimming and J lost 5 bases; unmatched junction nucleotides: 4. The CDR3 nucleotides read TGCAGCGTTGAAGATTGGGAGGGGAACGAGCAGTACTTC. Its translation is CSVEDWEGNEQYF.

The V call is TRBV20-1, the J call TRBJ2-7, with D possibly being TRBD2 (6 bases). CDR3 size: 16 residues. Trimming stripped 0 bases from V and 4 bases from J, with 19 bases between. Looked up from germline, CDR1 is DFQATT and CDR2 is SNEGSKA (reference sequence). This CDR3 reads CSARDQEGGIPYEQYF. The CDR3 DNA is TGCAGTGCTAGAGACCAGGAGGGCGGGATCCCATACGAGCAGTACTTC.

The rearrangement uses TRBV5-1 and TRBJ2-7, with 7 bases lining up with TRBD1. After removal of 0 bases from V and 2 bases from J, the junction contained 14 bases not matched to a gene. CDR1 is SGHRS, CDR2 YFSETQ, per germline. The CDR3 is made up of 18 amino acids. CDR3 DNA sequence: TGCGCCAGCAGCTTGGGCGACAGGGCGGGTTGGGTCCCCTACGAGCAGTACTTC. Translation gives CASSLGDRAGWVPYEQYF.

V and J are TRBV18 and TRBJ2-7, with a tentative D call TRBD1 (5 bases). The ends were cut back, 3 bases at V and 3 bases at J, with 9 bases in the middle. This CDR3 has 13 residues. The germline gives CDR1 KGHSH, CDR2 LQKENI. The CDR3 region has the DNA TGTGCCAGCTCACCTAGTAGGGGCTACGAGCAGTACTTC. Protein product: CASSPSRGYEQYF.

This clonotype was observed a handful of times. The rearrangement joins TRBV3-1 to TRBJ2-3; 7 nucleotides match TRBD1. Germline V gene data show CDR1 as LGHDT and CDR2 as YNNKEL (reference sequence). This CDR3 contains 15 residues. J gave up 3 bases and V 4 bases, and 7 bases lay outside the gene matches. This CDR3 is CASSPRTGGTDTQYF. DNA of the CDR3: TGTGCCAGCAGCCCCCGGACAGGCGGAACAGATACGCAGTATTTT.

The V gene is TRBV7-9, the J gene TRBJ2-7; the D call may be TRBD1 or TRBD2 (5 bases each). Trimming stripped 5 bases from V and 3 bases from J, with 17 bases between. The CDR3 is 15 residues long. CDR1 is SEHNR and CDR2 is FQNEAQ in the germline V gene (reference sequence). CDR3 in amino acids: CASSNETDYHYEQYF. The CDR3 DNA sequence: TGTGCCAGCAGCAACGAGACAGACTACCACTACGAGCAGTACTTC.

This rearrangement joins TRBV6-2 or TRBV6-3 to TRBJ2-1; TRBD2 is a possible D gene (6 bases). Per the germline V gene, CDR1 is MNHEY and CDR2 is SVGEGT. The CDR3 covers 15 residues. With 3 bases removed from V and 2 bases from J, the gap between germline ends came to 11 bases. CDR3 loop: CASSYGGNTYNEQFF. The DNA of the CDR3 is TGTGCCAGCAGTTATGGGGGGAATACCTACAATGAGCAGTTCTTC.

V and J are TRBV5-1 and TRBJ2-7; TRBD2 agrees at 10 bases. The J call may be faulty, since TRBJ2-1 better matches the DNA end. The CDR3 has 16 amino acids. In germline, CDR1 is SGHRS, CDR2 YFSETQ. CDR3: CASSLASGGDIVEQFF. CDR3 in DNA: TGCGCCAGCAGCTTGGCTAGCGGGGGAGACATAGTTGAGCAGTTCTTC.

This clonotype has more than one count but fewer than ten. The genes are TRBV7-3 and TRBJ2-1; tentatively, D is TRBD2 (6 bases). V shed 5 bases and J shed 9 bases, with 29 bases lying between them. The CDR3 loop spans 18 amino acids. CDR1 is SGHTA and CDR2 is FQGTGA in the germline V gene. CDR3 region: CASSPIGFGGVEKSEQFF. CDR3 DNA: TGTGCCAGCAGCCCGATCGGTTTTGGCGGGGTGGAAAAGAGTGAGCAGTTCTTC. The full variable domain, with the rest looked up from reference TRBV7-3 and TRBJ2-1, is GAGVSQTPSNKVTEKGKYVELRCDPISGHTALYWYRQSLGQGPEFLIYFQGTGAADDSGLPNDRFFAVRPEGSVSTLKIQRTERGDSAVYLCASSPIGFGGVEKSEQFFGPGTRLTVL.

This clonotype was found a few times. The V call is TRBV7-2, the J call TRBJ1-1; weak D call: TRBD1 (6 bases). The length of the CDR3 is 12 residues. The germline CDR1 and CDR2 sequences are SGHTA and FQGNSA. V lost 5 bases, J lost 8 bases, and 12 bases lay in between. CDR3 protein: CASSTSGGEAFF. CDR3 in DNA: TGTGCCAGCAGCACTTCCGGGGGCGAAGCTTTCTTT. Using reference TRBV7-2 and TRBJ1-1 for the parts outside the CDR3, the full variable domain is GAGVSQSPSNKVTEKGKDVELRCDPISGHTALYWYRQSLGQGLEFLIYFQGNSAPDKSGLPSDRFSAERTGGSVSTLTIQRTQQEDSAVYLCASSTSGGEAFFGQGTRLTVV.

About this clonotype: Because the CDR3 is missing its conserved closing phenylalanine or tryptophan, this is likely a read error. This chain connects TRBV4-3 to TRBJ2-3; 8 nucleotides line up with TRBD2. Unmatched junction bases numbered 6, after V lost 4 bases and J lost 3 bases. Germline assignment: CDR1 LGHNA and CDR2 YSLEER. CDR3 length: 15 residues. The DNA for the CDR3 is TGCGCCAGCAGCCCCATTAGCGGGGATACAGATACGCAGTATATT. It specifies CASSPISGDTDTQYI.